The rows below give T cell receptor beta chains drawn from one sample of a study of blood T cell repertoires in COVID-19. Only in-frame clones appear in the TCRdb table, and some are missing; sequencing was by immunoSEQ multiplex PCR. Of approximately 250,000 clones in the sample, more than 85% were seen once. Material for sequencing was PBMCs or T cells enriched from blood (not recorded which). The receptors originated from a middle-aged man who had been exposed to COVID-19. Each CDR3 is given without its conserved first and last residue. D genes are given only for firm matches.

D	V	J	CDR3
-	TRBV11-2	TRBJ1-2	ASSPSGNYGYT
-	TRBV23-1	TRBJ1-3	ASSQSQGTGGNTIY
TRBD2	TRBV19	TRBJ2-1	ASSSPSSGYDNEQF
TRBD1	TRBV10-3	TRBJ2-1	AISGTGGHYNEQF
TRBD1	TRBV18	TRBJ2-7	ASSPGQTYEQY
TRBD1	TRBV19	TRBJ1-6	ASSISVWDRDNSPLH
-	TRBV5-1	TRBJ2-1	ASSSKEYNEQF
-	TRBV9	TRBJ1-1	ASSPELRGTEAF
-	TRBV10-2	TRBJ2-7	ASSEANYEQY
TRBD1	TRBV5-1	TRBJ2-7	ASLHRGHEQY
-	TRBV7-2	TRBJ1-4	ASSLERGTEKLF
-	TRBV4-1	TRBJ2-2	ASSQGPDKTGELF
-	TRBV10-3	TRBJ1-2	AISESYGRPTHGYT
-	TRBV29-1	TRBJ2-7	SGSGGPSSYEQY
TRBD1	TRBV27	TRBJ2-7	ASSPTGVGEQY
-	TRBV5-1	TRBJ2-3	ASRVSANPTDTQY
-	TRBV30	TRBJ2-5	AWSGDSWIETQY
TRBD2	TRBV6-4	TRBJ2-1	ASSDRAGGPPNEQF
-	TRBV23-1	TRBJ2-7	ASSRSGPPCYEQY
TRBD1	TRBV3-1/TRBV3-2	TRBJ2-3	ASSQGQGAADTQY
TRBD1	TRBV6-5	TRBJ1-5	ASSPGTGGNQPQH
TRBD1	TRBV5-1	TRBJ2-1	ASSWGGQGAGNEQF
TRBD1	TRBV10-3	TRBJ2-3	AIEPGQGRADTQY
TRBD2	TRBV28	TRBJ2-7	ASSLLAGVHEQY
-	TRBV6-5	TRBJ1-2	ASTPQVSYGYT
-	TRBV25-1	TRBJ2-7	ASRGSPSYEQY
TRBD1	TRBV7-9	TRBJ2-7	ASSSRGLGEQY
TRBD1	TRBV28	TRBJ1-6	ASSGQGAYNSPLH
TRBD1	TRBV5-1	TRBJ2-3	ASSSGQGSFTQY
TRBD1	TRBV6-2/TRBV6-3	TRBJ2-1	ASSYVGQGVNEQF
TRBD1	TRBV27	TRBJ2-7	ASRSLWDSISYEQY
TRBD2	TRBV12-5	TRBJ2-1	ASGLPPRLAGWEGEQF
TRBD1	TRBV12-5	TRBJ1-5	ASGLTDRGNQPQH
-	TRBV9	TRBJ2-5	ASSVVAGLYETQY
-	TRBV6-5	TRBJ2-3	ASSHRQQPDTQY
-	TRBV21-1	TRBJ2-7	ASSKRTSGTYEQY
TRBD1	TRBV5-1	TRBJ2-2	ASSLTGALTGELF
-	TRBV7-5	TRBJ2-2	VRSSTSVAGELF
-	TRBV28	TRBJ1-4	ASSLSLGGEKLF
TRBD1	TRBV6-5	TRBJ1-2	ASSSGQGRGYT